Included here is one T cell receptor (beta chain) sequence, with context. The antigen is undetermined. These data belong to a study of T cell responses to AZD1222 COVID-19 vaccine. Produced via immunoSEQ multiplex PCR; TCRdb's table is partial and in-frame only. The table has tens of thousands of clones, less than 95% seen once; the top ten hold less than 5.5%. Samples with a second dose at about 4 or about 12 weeks were pooled together. Germline lookup yields CDR1 MNHEY and CDR2 SVGAGI. The CDR3 has 14 residues. V lost 7 bases and J lost 7; bases outside the gene matches: 10. The study's findings and limits: Compared with day 0, the breadth and depth of the Spike-specific TCR repertoire rose significantly after two doses of AZD1222. The donor cohort was predominantly white British with a female majority, and clonal diversity may have been underestimated. None of the repertoires were sampled until the peak T cell response had passed.

The origin of this receptor is an adult who received the AZD1222 COVID-19 vaccine. The chain employs TRBV6-5 and TRBJ1-2, with TRBD1 identical over 9 bases. The sample in question was peripheral blood, obtained 28 days after the second AZD1222 dose. The CDR3 spells CASTDRDRAFGYTF. CDR3 nucleotide sequence: TGTGCCAGCACCGACAGGGACAGGGCCTTTGGCTACACCTTC.